Following are 14 T cell receptor beta chains from one sample sequenced in a study of cytomegalovirus exposure and HLA in healthy donors. PCR employed 60 Vbeta and 13 Jbeta primers. Measured with immunoSEQ multiplex PCR; TCRdb has only the in-frame clones, and not every one. The data contain roughly 130,000 clones, roughly 78% of them singletons. Sequenced material: PBMCs. These receptors were collected from a middle-aged man in good health and CMV-seronegative.

The gene calls are TRBV5-4 and TRBJ2-2; the match to TRBD2 covers 7 bases. Trimming cost V 4 bases and J 1 base; bases outside gene matches: 10. Germline lookup yields CDR1 SGHNT and CDR2 YYREEE (reference sequence). This CDR3 is 17 amino acids long. For the CDR3, the DNA is TGTGCCAGCAGCCCCCCTGGGGGGAGGGAGAACACCGGGGAGCTGTTTTTT. It translates to CASSPPGGRENTGELFF.

This clone was counted only a few times. V gene TRBV6-5 combines with J gene TRBJ2-1; 8 nucleotides line up with TRBD1. Unmatched junction bases numbered 4, after V lost 8 bases and J lost 7 bases. This CDR3 has 12 amino acids. Per germline, CDR1 MNHEY and CDR2 SVGAGI. CDR3 DNA sequence: TGTGCCAGCTCCAGACAGGGGAATGAGCAGTTCTTC. As protein: CASSRQGNEQFF.

This clone has just one count. This rearrangement joins TRBV7-2 to TRBJ1-2, with 7 nucleotides matching TRBD1. The CDR3 is made up of 15 amino acids. Germline values: CDR1 SGHTA, CDR2 FQGNSA. The V gene end was trimmed by 7 bases and the J gene end by 3 bases; junction bases not matched to a gene: 11. The CDR3 nucleotides are TGTGCCAGCACCCCCGACAGGGAATTGTACTATGGCTACACCTTC. Amino acids: CASTPDRELYYGYTF. Drawing the rest from reference TRBV7-2 and TRBJ1-2, the complete variable domain is GAGVSQSPSNKVTEKGKDVELRCDPISGHTALYWYRQSLGQGLEFLIYFQGNSAPDKSGLPSDRFSAERTGGSVSTLTIQRTQQEDSAVYLCASTPDRELYYGYTFGSGTRLTVV.

The rearrangement uses TRBV28 and TRBJ1-4; D gene unclear. V lost 8 bases to trimming and J lost 0 bases, with 10 bases between them. The CDR3 runs to 14 residues. In germline, CDR1 is MDHEN, CDR2 SYDVKM. For the CDR3, the DNA is TGTGCCAGCGGGAGGGTTGCAACTAATGAAAAACTGTTTTTT. It yields the protein CASGRVATNEKLFF.

The CDR3: CSAKGTAAQHF. For the CDR3, the DNA is TGCAGTGCTAAAGGGACAGCGGCCCAGCATTTT. The chain links TRBV20-1 to TRBJ1-5; TRBD1 matches 7 bases. Germline CDR1 and CDR2: DFQATT and SNEGSKA (reference sequence). CDR3 size: 11 residues. Trimming cost V 4 bases and J 11 bases; bases outside gene matches: 5.

The gene calls are TRBV30 and TRBJ1-4; 8 bases line up with TRBD1. CDR3 length: 14 amino acids. The germline CDR1 and CDR2 sequences are GTSNPN and SVGIG (reference sequence). With V trimmed by 4 bases and J by 7 bases, 8 bases remained unmatched. The chain's CDR3 is CAWKRTGNGEKLFF. CDR3 in DNA: TGTGCCTGGAAAAGGACAGGGAATGGTGAAAAACTGTTTTTT.

The CDR3: CATSRDQGQETQYF. As DNA, the CDR3 is TGTGCCACCAGCAGAGATCAGGGCCAAGAGACCCAGTACTTC. V and J are TRBV15 and TRBJ2-5, with a possible D match to TRBD1 (5 bases). This CDR3 contains 14 residues. V was trimmed by 0 bases and J by 1 base, leaving 6 bases between them. CDR1 and CDR2 (germline): LNHNV, YYDKDF (reference sequence).

The chain has TRBV5-1 and TRBJ2-5; 9 nucleotides align to TRBD2. The CDR3 is 18 residues long. Losses at the gene ends were 0 bases for V and 3 bases for J; bases not matched to a gene: 12. Looked up from germline, CDR1 is SGHRS and CDR2 is YFSETQ. The DNA for the CDR3 is TGCGCCAGCAGCTTGGGGAAGACTAGCGGAGAGCTAGAAGAGACCCAGTACTTC. Translation: CASSLGKTSGELEETQYF.

The chain couples TRBV5-1 to TRBJ2-5; the D gene is possibly TRBD2 (6 bases). V dropped 4 bases and J dropped 5 bases, with 15 bases sitting between them. The CDR3 runs 14 residues. Germline V gene sequence: CDR1 SGHRS, CDR2 YFSETQ. The CDR3 loop is CASSRGRPRETQYF. CDR3 sequence (DNA): TGCGCCAGCAGCCGAGGGAGGCCGCGGGAGACCCAGTACTTC.

This chain joins TRBV5-1 and TRBJ2-3; 10 bases map to TRBD1. From germline, CDR1 is SGHRS and CDR2 YFSETQ. V was clipped by 8 bases and J by 1 base; unmatched bases: 7. The CDR3 loop spans 15 amino acids. CDR3 DNA: TGCGCCAGTAAGACCGGGACAGGGGGCACAGATACGCAGTATTTT. Encoded protein: CASKTGTGGTDTQYF.

The chain joins TRBV2 to TRBJ1-2, with D perhaps TRBD1 (5 bases). The CDR3 totals 14 residues. The germline V gene encodes CDR1 SNHLY and CDR2 FYNNEI. Trimming removed 1 base from V and 5 bases from J, with 11 bases in between. The CDR3 DNA follows: TGTGCCAGCAGTGAAGGGGGCCCTTGGTATGGCTACACCTTC. Translated: CASSEGGPWYGYTF.

V gene TRBV5-8 combines with J gene TRBJ1-5, with unresolved D. V dropped 3 bases and J dropped 7 bases, with 11 bases sitting between them. CDR1 is SGHTS, CDR2 YDEGEE, per germline. The CDR3 covers 13 residues. The CDR3 region has the DNA TGTGCCAGCAGCTGGAGGGTGGGCCAGCCCCAGCATTTT. This sequence encodes CASSWRVGQPQHF.

The chain couples TRBV7-9 to TRBJ2-3; D is ambiguous. The germline V gene has CDR1 SEHNR and CDR2 FQNEAQ (reference sequence). V was clipped by 6 bases and J by 1 base, with 8 bases between them. The CDR3 consists of 13 residues. The CDR3: CASSPSGTDTQYF. CDR3 nucleotides: TGTGCCAGCAGTCCCAGCGGCACAGATACGCAGTATTTT.

V is TRBV27 and J is TRBJ2-5; 11 positions agree with TRBD2. After removal of 5 bases from V and 5 bases from J, the junction contained 4 bases not matched to a gene. There are 14 residues in the CDR3. CDR1 is MNHEY and CDR2 is SMNVEV in the germline V gene (reference sequence). CDR3 protein: CASSLRLAGETQYF. The CDR3 DNA reads TGTGCCAGCAGTCTCCGACTAGCGGGGGAGACCCAGTACTTC.